The 17 T cell receptor beta chains below come from one sample, sequenced in a study of T cells in Graves' hyperthyroidism and ophthalmopathy. TCR beta CDR3 sequences were amplified from RNA transcripts. The HTBI primer set served for first-round RT-PCR of the TCR CDR3. TCRdb analysed the multiplex PCR reads with MiXCR anew, one entry per CDR3 protein. The table includes 500,000 to 600,000 distinct CDR3 sequences, 46% detected once. Sample: peripheral blood or thyroid tissue (not recorded which). These receptors were collected from an adult woman with Graves' disease, either hyperthyroidism or ophthalmopathy (not recorded which).

The genes are TRBV29-1 and TRBJ2-7, with a weak D call TRBD2 (6 bases). The CDR3 has 13 residues. V was shortened by 8 bases and J by 1 base, with 15 bases between the two germline ends. The germline V gene encodes CDR1 SQVTM and CDR2 ANQGSEA. This CDR3 reads CSLGGTGSYEQYF. The CDR3 DNA reads TGCAGCTTAGGCGGGACGGGTTCCTACGAGCAGTACTTC.

This clonotype was seen repeatedly, ten times or more. The chain is built from TRBV7-9 and TRBJ1-3; a possible D gene is TRBD1 (5 bases). CDR3 length equals 14 residues. Germline lookup yields CDR1 SEHNR and CDR2 FQNEAQ (reference sequence). Trimming took off 2 bases at V and 3 bases at J, with 8 bases between the two ends. CDR3 DNA sequence: TGTGCCAGCAGCTTATCGGGGGTTGGAAACACCATATATTTT. This encodes CASSLSGVGNTIYF. Full variable domain (rest looked up from reference TRBV7-9 and TRBJ1-3): DTGVSQNPRHKITKRGQNVTFRCDPISEHNRLYWYRQTLGQGPEFLTYFQNEAQLEKSRLLSDRFSAERPKGSFSTLEIQRTEQGDSAMYLCASSLSGVGNTIYFGEGSWLTVV.

The chain combines TRBV6-2 or TRBV6-3 with TRBJ1-5; tentatively, D is TRBD1 (5 bases). Germline V gene data show CDR1 as MNHEY and CDR2 as SVGEGT. The CDR3 consists of 13 residues. The ends were cut back, 6 bases at V and 3 bases at J, with 9 bases in the middle. CDR3 sequence: CASRGRPNQPQHF. Here the CDR3 DNA reads TGTGCCAGCAGGGGACGGCCCAATCAGCCCCAGCATTTT.

V gene TRBV2 combines with J gene TRBJ2-6; 8 bases fit TRBD1. This CDR3 is built from 16 residues. Germline values: CDR1 SNHLY, CDR2 FYNNEI. V shed 5 bases and J 2 bases; nucleotides not matched to a gene: 5. CDR3 coding DNA: TGTGCCAGCAGTCAATCACAGGGGGCTGGGGCCAACGTCCTGACTTTC. This sequence encodes CASSQSQGAGANVLTF. The whole variable domain, filled in from reference TRBV2 and TRBJ2-6, reads EPEVTQTPSHQVTQMGQEVILRCVPISNHLYFYWYRQILGQKVEFLVSFYNNEISEKSEIFDDQFSVERPDGSNFTLKIRSTKLEDSAMYFCASSQSQGAGANVLTFGAGSRLTVL.

At least ten counts were recorded for this clonotype. The CDR3 coding sequence is TGTGCCAGCAGTCGATACAATGAAAAACTGTTTTTT. The encoded protein is CASSRYNEKLFF. The genes are TRBV7-2 and TRBJ1-4, with D uncertain. Trimming took 6 bases from V and 5 from J, leaving 7 bases between them. The CDR3 totals 12 residues. CDR1 is SGHTA, CDR2 FQGNSA, per germline.

V usage is TRBV2 and J usage is TRBJ2-2; possible D gene TRBD1, 5 bases. Germline CDR1 and CDR2: SNHLY and FYNNEI. V lost 8 bases, J lost 0 bases, and 16 bases lay in between. This CDR3 spans 16 amino acids. CDR3 loop: CASSMGLASNTGELFF. DNA of the CDR3: TGTGCCAGCTCGATGGGGCTGGCGTCGAACACCGGGGAGCTGTTTTTT. The full variable domain, completed using reference TRBV2 and TRBJ2-2, is EPEVTQTPSHQVTQMGQEVILRCVPISNHLYFYWYRQILGQKVEFLVSFYNNEISEKSEIFDDQFSVERPDGSNFTLKIRSTKLEDSAMYFCASSMGLASNTGELFFGEGSRLTVL.

This clonotype was observed a few times. J is TRBJ1-2 and V is TRBV25-1; perhaps TRBD1 as D (5 bases). The CDR3 extends over 12 amino acids. Per germline, CDR1 MGHDK and CDR2 SYGVNS. Trimming shortened V by 4 bases and J by 5 bases, and 8 bases separated the two germline ends. Here the CDR3 DNA reads TGTGCCAGCAGTGCCTCAGGGTATGGCTACACCTTC. This sequence encodes CASSASGYGYTF.

This clonotype was seen only a few times. The chain is built from TRBV15 and TRBJ1-2, with 8 bases that match TRBD1. Trimming cost V 6 bases and J 6 bases; bases outside gene matches: 6. This CDR3 spans 13 amino acids. Germline CDR1 and CDR2: LNHNV and YYDKDF (reference sequence). The CDR3 reads CATRGRGLDGYTF. CDR3 DNA sequence: TGTGCCACCAGAGGCAGGGGGCTGGATGGCTACACCTTC.

V and J are TRBV19 and TRBJ1-1; D gene unclear. This CDR3 is 15 amino acids long. Germline CDR1 LNHDA, CDR2 SQIVND (reference sequence). V lost 7 bases and J 1 base, leaving 16 bases between the germline ends. For the CDR3, the DNA is TGTGCCAGTACACCGGAAAAGGGCTGGAACACTGAAGCTTTCTTT. Its protein product is CASTPEKGWNTEAFF. The variable domain in full, with the rest retrieved from reference TRBV19 and TRBJ1-1, is DGGITQSPKYLFRKEGQNVTLSCEQNLNHDAMYWYRQDPGQGLRLIYYSQIVNDFQKGDIAEGYSVSREKKESFPLTVTSAQKNPTAFYLCASTPEKGWNTEAFFGQGTRLTVV.

The rearrangement joins TRBV28 to TRBJ2-5; D not certain. The length of the CDR3 is 13 residues. Germline V lookup: CDR1 MDHEN, CDR2 SYDVKM. Trimming pared 7 bases from V and 1 base from J, leaving 10 bases between. The DNA of the CDR3 is TGTGCCAGCAACCAGGAAACCCAAGAGACCCAGTACTTC. It translates to CASNQETQETQYF.

This chain connects TRBV7-2 to TRBJ2-5; 7 nucleotides line up with TRBD2. The length of the CDR3 is 15 residues. The germline V gene has CDR1 SGHTA and CDR2 FQGNSA. The V gene end was trimmed by 2 bases and the J gene end by 6 bases; junction bases not matched to a gene: 9. The CDR3 DNA sequence: TGTGCCAGCAGCTTAACCCCGGGGGGTGGTAAGACCCAGTACTTC. This sequence encodes CASSLTPGGGKTQYF.

This clonotype was counted ten times or more. J is TRBJ1-5 and V is TRBV28; D is unresolved. The CDR3 is made up of 13 amino acids. CDR1 and CDR2 (germline): MDHEN, SYDVKM. The germline V and J ends were trimmed by 9 bases and 0 bases, with 9 bases remaining between them. CDR3 amino acids: CASRGYSNQPQHF. CDR3 sequence (DNA): TGTGCCAGTAGAGGGTATAGCAATCAGCCCCAGCATTTT.

V and J are TRBV2 and TRBJ2-5; 10 nucleotides line up with TRBD2. V lost 5 bases to trimming and J lost 3 bases; unmatched junction nucleotides: 6. The length of the CDR3 is 15 residues. Germline assignment: CDR1 SNHLY and CDR2 FYNNEI. The CDR3 DNA sequence: TGTGCCAGCAGTCTAGCGGGGGCGAAGGAAGAGACCCAGTACTTC. Translating it yields CASSLAGAKEETQYF.

This clonotype appeared a few times. The J gene is TRBJ1-5, the V gene TRBV2, with TRBD1 as a possible D gene (6 bases). The CDR3 runs 14 residues. Germline CDR1 reads SNHLY; CDR2 reads FYNNEI. CDR3 in amino acids: CARQDSFANQPQHF. CDR3 in DNA: TGTGCTAGACAGGACAGTTTCGCCAATCAGCCCCAGCATTTT.

The V and J genes are TRBV12-3 or TRBV12-4 and TRBJ2-5, with D possibly being TRBD2 (6 bases). CDR3 size: 15 residues. V was trimmed by 4 bases and J by 3 bases, leaving 15 bases between them. CDR3 loop: CASSWRGTFKETQYF. In nucleotides, the CDR3 is TGTGCCAGCAGTTGGCGCGGGACGTTCAAAGAGACCCAGTACTTC.

This clonotype was observed at least ten times. The chain recombines TRBV7-8 with TRBJ1-5; 11 positions agree with TRBD1. Germline CDR1 is SGHVS and CDR2 is FQNEAQ. V dropped 5 bases and J dropped 2; count of bases not matched to a gene: 8. The CDR3 length is 17 residues. This CDR3 reads CASSQRTGGRGNQPQHF. CDR3 coding DNA: TGTGCCAGCAGCCAACGGACAGGGGGCAGGGGCAATCAGCCCCAGCATTTT.

Only a few counts were recorded for this clonotype. The chain couples TRBV5-5 to TRBJ1-2, with D uncertain. The V gene's germline CDR1 is SGHKS and CDR2 YYEKEE (reference sequence). The CDR3 consists of 12 residues. The germline V and J ends were trimmed by 3 bases and 3 bases, with 6 bases remaining between them. CDR3 sequence (DNA): TGTGCCAGCAGCTCGAACCACTATGGCTACACCTTC. Amino acid sequence: CASSSNHYGYTF.